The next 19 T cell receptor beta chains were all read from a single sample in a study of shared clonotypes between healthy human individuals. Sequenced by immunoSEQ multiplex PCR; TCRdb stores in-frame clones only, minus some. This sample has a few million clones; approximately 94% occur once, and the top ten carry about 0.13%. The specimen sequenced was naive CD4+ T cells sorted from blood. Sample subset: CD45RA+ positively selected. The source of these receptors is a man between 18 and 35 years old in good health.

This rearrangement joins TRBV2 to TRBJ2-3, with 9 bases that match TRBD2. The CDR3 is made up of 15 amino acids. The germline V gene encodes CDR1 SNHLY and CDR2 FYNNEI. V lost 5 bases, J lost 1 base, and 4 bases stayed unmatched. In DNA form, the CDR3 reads TGTGCCAGCAGTAAGTGGACTAGCGGCACAGATACGCAGTATTTT. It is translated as CASSKWTSGTDTQYF.

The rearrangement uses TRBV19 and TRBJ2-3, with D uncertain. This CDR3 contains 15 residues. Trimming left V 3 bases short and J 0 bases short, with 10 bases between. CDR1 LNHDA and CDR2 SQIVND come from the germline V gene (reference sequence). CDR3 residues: CASSMGQISTDTQYF. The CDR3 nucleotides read TGTGCCAGTAGTATGGGTCAAATTAGCACAGATACGCAGTATTTT.

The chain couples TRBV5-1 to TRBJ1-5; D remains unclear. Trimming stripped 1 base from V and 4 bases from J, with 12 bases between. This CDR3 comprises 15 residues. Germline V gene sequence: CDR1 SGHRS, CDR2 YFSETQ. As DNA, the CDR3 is TGCGCCAGCAGCTTGTCCTCGGACGAGAATCAGCCCCAGCATTTT. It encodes CASSLSSDENQPQHF.

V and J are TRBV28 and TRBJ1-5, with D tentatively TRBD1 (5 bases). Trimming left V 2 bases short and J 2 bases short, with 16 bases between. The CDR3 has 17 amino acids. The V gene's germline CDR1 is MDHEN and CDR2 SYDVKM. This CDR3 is CASSLNTGENGNQPQHF. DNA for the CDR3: TGTGCCAGCAGTTTAAATACGGGGGAAAACGGCAATCAGCCCCAGCATTTT.

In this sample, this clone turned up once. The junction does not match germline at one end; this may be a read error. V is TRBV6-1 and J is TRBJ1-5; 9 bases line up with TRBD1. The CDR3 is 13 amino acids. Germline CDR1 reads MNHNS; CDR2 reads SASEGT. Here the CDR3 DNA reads TGTGCCGGCAGGACAGGGGATAATCAGCCCCAGCATTTT. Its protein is CAGRTGDNQPQHF.

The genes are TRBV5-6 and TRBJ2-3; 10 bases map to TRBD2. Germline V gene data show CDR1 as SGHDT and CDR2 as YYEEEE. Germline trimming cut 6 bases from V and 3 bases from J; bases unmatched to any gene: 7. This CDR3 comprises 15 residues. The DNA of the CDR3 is TGTGCCAGCAACCTAGCGGGAGTGGGGACAGATACGCAGTATTTT. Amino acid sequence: CASNLAGVGTDTQYF. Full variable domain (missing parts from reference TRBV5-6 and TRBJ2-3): DAGVTQSPTHLIKTRGQQVTLRCSPKSGHDTVSWYQQALGQGPQFIFQYYEEEERQRGNFPDRFSGHQFPNYSSELNVNALLLGDSALYLCASNLAGVGTDTQYFGPGTRLTVL.

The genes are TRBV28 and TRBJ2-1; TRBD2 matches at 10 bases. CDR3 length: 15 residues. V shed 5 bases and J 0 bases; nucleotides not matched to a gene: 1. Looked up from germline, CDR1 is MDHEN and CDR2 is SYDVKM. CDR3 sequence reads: CASSTSGASYNEQFF. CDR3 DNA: TGTGCCAGCAGTACTAGCGGGGCCTCCTACAATGAGCAGTTCTTC.

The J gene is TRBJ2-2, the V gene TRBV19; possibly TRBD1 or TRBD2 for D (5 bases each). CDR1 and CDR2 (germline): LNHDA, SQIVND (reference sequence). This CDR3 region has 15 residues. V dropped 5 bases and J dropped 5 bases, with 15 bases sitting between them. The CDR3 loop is CASSPPGGLTGELFF. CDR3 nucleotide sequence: TGTGCCAGTAGTCCCCCTGGGGGTTTGACCGGGGAGCTGTTTTTT.

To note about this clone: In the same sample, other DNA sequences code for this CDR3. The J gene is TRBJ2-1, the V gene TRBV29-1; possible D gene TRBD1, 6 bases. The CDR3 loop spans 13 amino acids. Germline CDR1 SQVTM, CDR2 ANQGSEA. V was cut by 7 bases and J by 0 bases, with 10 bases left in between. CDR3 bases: TGCAGCGGTGACAGGAGCTCCTACAATGAGCAGTTCTTC. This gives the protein CSGDRSSYNEQFF.

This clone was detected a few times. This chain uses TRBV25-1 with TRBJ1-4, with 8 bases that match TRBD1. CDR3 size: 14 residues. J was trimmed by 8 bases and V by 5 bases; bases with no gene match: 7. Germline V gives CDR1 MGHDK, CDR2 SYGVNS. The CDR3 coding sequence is TGTGCCAGCAGTTCTGGGCAGGGGGCAGAAAAACTGTTTTTT. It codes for CASSSGQGAEKLFF.

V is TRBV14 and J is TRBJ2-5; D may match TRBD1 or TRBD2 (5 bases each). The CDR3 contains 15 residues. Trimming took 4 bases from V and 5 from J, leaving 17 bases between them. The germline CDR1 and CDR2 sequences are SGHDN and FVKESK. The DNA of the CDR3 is TGTGCCAGCAGCCGAACGACGGGGACGTGGGAGACCCAGTACTTC. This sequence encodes CASSRTTGTWETQYF.

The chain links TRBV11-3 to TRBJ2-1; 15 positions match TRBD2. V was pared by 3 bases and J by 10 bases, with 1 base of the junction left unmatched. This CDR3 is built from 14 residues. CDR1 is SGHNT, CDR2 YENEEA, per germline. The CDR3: CASSLGLAGGEQFF. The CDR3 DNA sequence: TGTGCCAGCAGCTTGGGACTAGCGGGGGGCGAGCAGTTCTTC. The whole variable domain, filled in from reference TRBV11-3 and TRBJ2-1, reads EAGVVQSPRYKIIEKKQPVAFWCNPISGHNTLYWYLQNLGQGPELLIRYENEEAVDDSQLPKDRFSAERLKGVDSTLKIQPAELGDSAVYLCASSLGLAGGEQFFGPGTRLTVL.

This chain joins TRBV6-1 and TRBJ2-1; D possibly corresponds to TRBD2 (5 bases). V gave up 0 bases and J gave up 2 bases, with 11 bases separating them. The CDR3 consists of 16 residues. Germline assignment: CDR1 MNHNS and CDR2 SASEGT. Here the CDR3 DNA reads TGTGCCAGCAGTGAAGCGCTAGCTGGGGCCTACAATGAGCAGTTCTTC. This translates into CASSEALAGAYNEQFF.

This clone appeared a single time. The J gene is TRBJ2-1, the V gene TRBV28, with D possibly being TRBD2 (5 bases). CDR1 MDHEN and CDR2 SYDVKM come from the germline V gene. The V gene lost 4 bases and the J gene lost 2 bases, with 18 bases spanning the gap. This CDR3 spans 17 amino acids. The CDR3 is CASSSTASIVAYNEQFF. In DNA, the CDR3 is TGTGCCAGCAGTTCGACCGCTAGCATTGTAGCCTACAATGAGCAGTTCTTC. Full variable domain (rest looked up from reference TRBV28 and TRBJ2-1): DVKVTQSSRYLVKRTGEKVFLECVQDMDHENMFWYRQDPGLGLRLIYFSYDVKMKEKGDIPEGYSVSREKKERFSLILESASTNQTSMYLCASSSTASIVAYNEQFFGPGTRLTVL.

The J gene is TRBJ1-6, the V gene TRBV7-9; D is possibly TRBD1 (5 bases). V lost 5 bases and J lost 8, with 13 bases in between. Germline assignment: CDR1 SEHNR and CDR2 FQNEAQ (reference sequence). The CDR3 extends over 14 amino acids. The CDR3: CASSPAGGYSPLHF. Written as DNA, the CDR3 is TGTGCCAGCAGCCCAGCGGGGGGTTATTCACCCCTCCACTTT.

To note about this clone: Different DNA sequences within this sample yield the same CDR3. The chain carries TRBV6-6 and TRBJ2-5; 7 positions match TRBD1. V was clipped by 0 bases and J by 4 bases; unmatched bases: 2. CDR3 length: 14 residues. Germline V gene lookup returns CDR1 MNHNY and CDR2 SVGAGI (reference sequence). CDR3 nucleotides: TGTGCCAGCAGTTACTCAGGGGGCGGAGAGACCCAGTACTTC. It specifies CASSYSGGGETQYF.

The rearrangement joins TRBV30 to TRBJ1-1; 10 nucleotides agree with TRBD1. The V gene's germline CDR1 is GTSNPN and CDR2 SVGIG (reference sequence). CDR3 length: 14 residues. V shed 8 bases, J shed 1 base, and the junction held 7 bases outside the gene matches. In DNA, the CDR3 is TGTGCCGGAAGACAGGGGGCGGGGAACACTGAAGCTTTCTTT. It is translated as CAGRQGAGNTEAFF.

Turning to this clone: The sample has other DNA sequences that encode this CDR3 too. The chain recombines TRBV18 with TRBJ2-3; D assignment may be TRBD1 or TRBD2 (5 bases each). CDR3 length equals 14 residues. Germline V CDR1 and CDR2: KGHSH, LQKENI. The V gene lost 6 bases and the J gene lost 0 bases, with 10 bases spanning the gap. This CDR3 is CASSHRDSTDTQYF. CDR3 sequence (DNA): TGTGCCAGCTCCCACCGGGACAGCACAGATACGCAGTATTTT.

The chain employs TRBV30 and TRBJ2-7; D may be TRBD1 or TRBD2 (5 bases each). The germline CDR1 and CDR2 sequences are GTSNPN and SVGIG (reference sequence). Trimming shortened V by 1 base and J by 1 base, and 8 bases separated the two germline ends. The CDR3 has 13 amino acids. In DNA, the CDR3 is TGTGCCTGGAGTGCATGGGGGTCCTACGAGCAGTACTTC. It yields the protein CAWSAWGSYEQYF.